This TCR beta chain was sequenced in a study of cytomegalovirus exposure and HLA in healthy donors. Whole-study context: The Caucasian-associated ancestry cluster held 80% to 90% of roughly 400 genotyped donors.

A word on this clone: Its target is unknown.

The CDR3 sequence is 13 residues long. V lost 3 bases to trimming and J lost 2 bases, with 7 bases between them. Germline V gene data show CDR1 as SGHVS and CDR2 as FQNEAQ. Study-wide points: Roughly uniform sequencing depth across donors was assumed, possibly incorrectly. As was reported, the HLA-A and HLA-B alleles of most subjects were accurately predicted from TCR beta sequences.

The PCR had 60 Vbeta and 13 Jbeta primers. Source study methods: Approximately 11 million of 70 million to 80 million unique TCR beta chains were shared, per a later count. Repertoires were generated with immunoSEQ multiplex PCR, while TCRdb's copy carries only in-frame clones and drops some. V and J calls and clone size are those listed in that table; D and trimming were worked out from the DNA. The sample records about 130,000 clones, more than 60% being singletons. The chain combines TRBV7-8 with TRBJ1-2; D remains unclear. The TCR sequence derives from a woman aged 18-30 years in good health and CMV-seronegative. The sequenced material came from PBMCs. Here the CDR3 reads CASSFEQNYGYTF. Written as DNA, the CDR3 is TGTGCCAGCAGCTTTGAACAGAACTATGGCTACACCTTC.